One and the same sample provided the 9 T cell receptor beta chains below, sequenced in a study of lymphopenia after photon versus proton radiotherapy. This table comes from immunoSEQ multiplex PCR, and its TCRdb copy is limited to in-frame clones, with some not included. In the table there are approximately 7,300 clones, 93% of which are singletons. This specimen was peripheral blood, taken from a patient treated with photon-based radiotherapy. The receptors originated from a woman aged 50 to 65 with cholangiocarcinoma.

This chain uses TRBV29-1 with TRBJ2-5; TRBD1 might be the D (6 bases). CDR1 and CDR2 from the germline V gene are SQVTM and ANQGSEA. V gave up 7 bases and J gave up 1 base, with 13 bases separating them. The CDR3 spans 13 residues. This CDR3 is CSASRTVQETQYF. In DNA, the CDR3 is TGCAGCGCCTCCCGGACAGTCCAAGAGACCCAGTACTTC. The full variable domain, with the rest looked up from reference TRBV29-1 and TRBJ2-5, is SAVISQKPSRDICQRGTSLTIQCQVDSQVTMMFWYRQQPGQSLTLIATANQGSEATYESGFVIDKFPISRPNLTFSTLTVSNMSPEDSSIYLCSASRTVQETQYFGPGTRLLVL.

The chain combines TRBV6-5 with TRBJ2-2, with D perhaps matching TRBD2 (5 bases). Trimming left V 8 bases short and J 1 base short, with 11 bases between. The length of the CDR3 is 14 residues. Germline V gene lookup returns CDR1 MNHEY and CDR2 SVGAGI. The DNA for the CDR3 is TGTGCCAGCCGATTTCGGGGGAACACCGGGGAGCTGTTTTTT. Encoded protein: CASRFRGNTGELFF.

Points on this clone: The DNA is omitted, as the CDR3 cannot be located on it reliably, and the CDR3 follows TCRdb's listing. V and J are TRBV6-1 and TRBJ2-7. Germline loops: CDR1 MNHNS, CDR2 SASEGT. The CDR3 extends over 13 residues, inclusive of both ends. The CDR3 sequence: CASSEVVARGAIF.

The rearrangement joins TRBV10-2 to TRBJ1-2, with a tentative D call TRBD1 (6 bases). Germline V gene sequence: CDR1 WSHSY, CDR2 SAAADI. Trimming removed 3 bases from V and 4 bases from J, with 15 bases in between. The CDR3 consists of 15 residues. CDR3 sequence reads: CASSDYEEGGYGYTF. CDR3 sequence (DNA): TGCGCCAGCAGTGACTATGAGGAGGGGGGCTATGGCTACACCTTC.

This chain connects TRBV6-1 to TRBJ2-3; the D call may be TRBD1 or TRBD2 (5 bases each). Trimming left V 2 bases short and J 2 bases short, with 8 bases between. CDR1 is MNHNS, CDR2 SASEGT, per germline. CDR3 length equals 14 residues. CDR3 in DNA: TGTGCCAGCAGTGAAAGGGGACCCACAGATACGCAGTATTTT. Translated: CASSERGPTDTQYF.

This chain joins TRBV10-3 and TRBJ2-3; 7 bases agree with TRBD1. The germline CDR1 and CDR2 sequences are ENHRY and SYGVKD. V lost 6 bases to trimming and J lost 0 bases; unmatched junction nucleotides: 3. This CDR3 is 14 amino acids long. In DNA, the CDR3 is TGTGCCATCAGGGGACAGCCTAGCACAGATACGCAGTATTTT. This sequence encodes CAIRGQPSTDTQYF.

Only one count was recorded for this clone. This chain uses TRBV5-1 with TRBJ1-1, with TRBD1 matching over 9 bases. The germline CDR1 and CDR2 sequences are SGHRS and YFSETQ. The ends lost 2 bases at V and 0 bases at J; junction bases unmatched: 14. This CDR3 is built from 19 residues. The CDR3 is CASSFWGTGLHGLNTEAFF. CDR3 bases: TGCGCCAGCAGCTTTTGGGGGACAGGGTTGCACGGGTTGAACACTGAAGCTTTCTTT.

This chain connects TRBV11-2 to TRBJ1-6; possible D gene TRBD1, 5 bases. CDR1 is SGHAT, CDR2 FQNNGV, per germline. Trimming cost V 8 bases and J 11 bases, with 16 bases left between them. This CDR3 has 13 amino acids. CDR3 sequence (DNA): TGTGCCAGCGACAGACAGACTGGGACACCCCTCCACTTT. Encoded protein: CASDRQTGTPLHF.

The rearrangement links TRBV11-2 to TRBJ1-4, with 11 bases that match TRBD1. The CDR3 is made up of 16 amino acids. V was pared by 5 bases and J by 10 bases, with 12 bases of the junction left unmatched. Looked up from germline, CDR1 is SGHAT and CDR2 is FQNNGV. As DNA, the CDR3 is TGTGCCAGCAGCCCCCTTGGGGGGACAGGGGGGCGAAAACTGTTTTTT. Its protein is CASSPLGGTGGRKLFF.